This T cell receptor beta chain was documented in a study of breast tumors, draining lymph nodes, adjacent tissues listed by TCRdb under 2016. Background for the entire study: TCR beta repertoires were compared across tumor, adjacent nontumor tissue and axillary lymph nodes obtained from breast cancer patients. In human breast cancer, the study set out to evaluate how tumor, surrounding tissue and draining lymph node repertoires relate to one another and whether T cells may move between these sites. Results and caveats for the whole study, not just this receptor: In luminal-like breast cancer, tumor and nontumor tissue repertoires resembled each other significantly more than in basal-like breast cancer. The data were considered consistent with most tumor T cells being derived from the lymph node and subsequently expanding within tumor tissue. Tumor T-cell repertoires showed less diversity than lymph node repertoires and more diversity than nontumor tissue repertoires, and tumor T-cell repertoires showed preferential V and J gene usage. The study presented the conclusion that tumor T cells originate in lymph nodes as consistent with a hypothesis, not as something directly demonstrated.

V lost 5 bases and J lost 4 bases; the stretch between them is 8 bases long. The CDR1 and CDR2 encoded by the germline V gene (reference sequence) are MNHNY and SVGAGI. From the cysteine through the phenylalanine, the CDR3 covers 13 amino acids. The only DNA kept is the CDR3, 39 bases in frame from the first base. The table lists this clonotype with many counts. Its binding antigen is unknown. No much larger clone exists at a distance of one base, and base qualities are not known. The run used an Illumina HiSeq 2000. Multiplex PCR amplification was used to generate the TCR beta chain libraries. The amplified TCR beta chain products were analyzed by high-throughput sequencing. TCRdb handled the public reads itself, with Q25 trimming in fastp and clone calling in MiXCR, and kept productive beta chains. Entries that share a CDR3 protein sequence are merged under the most common genes and DNA. Within this sample are approximately 250,000 distinct CDR3 sequences, with around 35% of them counted one time only. Approximately 3.6% of the sample rests with the top ten.

Lymph node samples came from the axillary draining lymph nodes of breast cancer patients. This chain joins TRBV6-6 to TRBJ2-2; the D gene remains uncertain. The sequence was obtained from a female donor with breast cancer. Some clones in this sample may be carry-over from other donors' samples. The specimen was axillary lymph node tissue. The nucleotide sequence is given as TGTGCCAGCAGTCACCCTGGCACCGGGGAGCTGTTTTTT. Its translation is CASSHPGTGELFF.